This T cell receptor beta chain derives from a study of blood T cell repertoires in COVID-19. In the study overall: Sites across the United States, Italy and Spain contributed samples from acute and convalescent COVID-19. Sources were T cells, B-cell-depleted T cells, or PBMCs; the material itself was cDNA or gDNA.

In the authors' methods: Amplified reference gene primers provided the basis for estimating nucleated cell counts. Libraries were prepared by immunoSEQ multiplex PCR; TCRdb keeps only in-frame clonotypes and omits some of them. Clonal size and the V and J genes are those of that table, whereas D and trimming came from the DNA. The sample contains 70,000 or so clones, roughly three quarters of which appear only once. Germline lookup yields CDR1 SGHRS and CDR2 YFSETQ. The CDR3 sequence is 14 residues long. The ends were cut back, 2 bases at V and 5 bases at J, with 11 bases in the middle. Sequenced input: peripheral blood. The TCR sequence derives from a human donor in a cohort sampled during active COVID-19. The chain has TRBV5-1 and TRBJ2-1; D perhaps matches TRBD2 (5 bases). For the CDR3, the DNA is TGCGCCAGCAGCTTCTCCGGGATCGACAATGAGCAGTTCTTC. This gives the protein CASSFSGIDNEQFF.